This T cell receptor beta chain appears in the sequencing data of a study of T cell repertoires in cytomegalovirus infection (dated by TCRdb to between 2019 and 2020). In the study overall: Because public TCR beta signatures pointed to carriage of CMV infection together with the matching HLA type, the HLA type of each donor mattered for the analysis. Results the study describes overall, beyond this receptor: The ex vivo response was dominated by HLA-C-restricted CMV-specific TCR beta clonotypes, which also provided the single most frequent clonotype in two of eight donors. In both this cohort and an independent cohort of some 380 donors, the cumulative frequency of public TCR beta family members distinguished carriers of CMV infection plus the relevant HLA type.

The CDR3 contains 14 residues, cysteine and phenylalanine counted. Of the read, only the CDR3 DNA is kept; its 42 bases are in frame from base 1. V was cut back by 4 bases and J by 10 bases, leaving a gap of 17 bases between them. Reading the germline V gene gives CDR1 MDHEN and CDR2 SYDVKM. Data came from an Illumina HiSeq 1500. In TCRdb, the public reads were trimmed at Q25 with fastp and aligned with MiXCR, with productive beta chains retained. Each CDR3 protein gets just one entry, which takes the most common genes and DNA from the rows behind it. Recorded for this sample are a few hundred thousand distinct CDR3 sequences; about 20% of them occurred a single time. The top ten hold around a sixth of the sample. This clonotype was recorded a few times. The clone's antigen remains unknown. No per-base quality is available; no much larger clone lies one base away.

The sequencing sample was made of CD8+ T cells from PBMCs. The chain links TRBV28 with TRBJ1-5; the D segment cannot be called with confidence. This TCR came from a human donor in good health (CMV status not recorded). Some clones in this sample may be carry-over from other donors' samples. The CDR3 region: CASSYATPGSPQHF. The DNA sequence is TGTGCCAGCAGTTACGCGACCCCTGGATCCCCCCAGCATTTT.